The 29 T cell receptor beta chains below come from one sample, sequenced in a study of blood T cells in healthy people across ages. A second PCR of 7 to 11 cycles used a sample-barcoded 5' primer and a J-beta primer mix. MiXCR was run by TCRdb on the 5' RACE reads, yielding one entry per CDR3 protein. There are about 1.5 million distinct CDR3 sequences in the sample; 42% occur only once, and under 5% lies in the top ten. The sequencing sample was made of blood. The source is a young woman in good health.

This clonotype was recorded a few times. The V gene is TRBV7-2, the J gene TRBJ2-1; D is ambiguous. The V gene lost 2 bases and the J gene lost 9 bases, with 17 bases spanning the gap. The CDR3 extends over 15 amino acids. Germline CDR1 reads SGHTA; CDR2 reads FQGNSA. DNA of the CDR3: TGTGCCAGCAGCTTATTCCTCCCGTCTAATGGTGAGCAGTTCTTC. It is translated as CASSLFLPSNGEQFF.

The sample holds many counts of this clonotype. The V and J genes are TRBV29-1 and TRBJ2-7; D not resolved. The CDR3 is 12 residues long. The V end was cut by 5 bases, the J end by 3 bases, with 11 bases between. Germline-derived CDR1 and CDR2 are SQVTM and ANQGSEA. This CDR3 reads CSVSPTGYEQYF. The CDR3 region has the DNA TGCAGCGTTTCTCCTACCGGCTACGAGCAGTACTTC.

This clonotype was detected only a few times. The CDR3 here is CASSIAGGADTQYF. DNA for the CDR3: TGTGCCAGTAGTATAGCGGGCGGCGCAGATACGCAGTATTTT. The chain combines TRBV19 with TRBJ2-3; D gene ambiguous. The CDR3 has 14 amino acids. Germline CDR1 and CDR2: LNHDA and SQIVND (reference sequence). The V end was cut by 1 base, the J end by 4 bases, with 9 bases between.

A remark on this clonotype: The junction departs from the called germline gene at one end, perhaps through a read error. The chain recombines TRBV18 with TRBJ1-1, with D unresolved. Germline CDR1 and CDR2: KGHSH and LQKENI. The CDR3 runs 13 residues. The chain's CDR3 is CTSSPRSNTEAFF. The CDR3 nucleotides read TGTACCAGCTCACCAAGGTCGAACACTGAAGCTTTCTTT. Looking up the rest from reference TRBV18 and TRBJ1-1 gives the full variable domain: NAGVMQNPRHLVRRRGQEARLRCSPMKGHSHVYWYRQLPEEGLKFMVYLQKENIIDESGMPKERFSAEFPKEGPSILRIQQVVRGDSAAYFCTSSPRSNTEAFFGQGTRLTVV.

J is TRBJ2-7 and V is TRBV27; D gene unclear. CDR1 is MNHEY, CDR2 SMNVEV, per germline (reference sequence). Trimming took 3 bases from V and 1 from J, leaving 10 bases between them. CDR3 length equals 14 residues. The CDR3 here is CASSFVANSYEQYF. CDR3 sequence (DNA): TGTGCCAGCAGTTTCGTAGCTAATTCCTACGAGCAGTACTTC.

In the case of this clonotype: A much more abundant neighbour one base away suggests this may be a read error. V gene TRBV20-1 combines with J gene TRBJ1-2; D gene ambiguous. Germline assignment: CDR1 DFQATT and CDR2 SNEGSKA (reference sequence). The CDR3 consists of 13 residues. Trimming stripped 8 bases from V and 2 bases from J, with 15 bases between. The CDR3 sequence: CSSITDRNYGYTF. The CDR3 nucleotides read TGCAGTTCCATCACCGATCGAAACTATGGCTACACCTTC.

The chain couples TRBV9 to TRBJ2-1; the match to TRBD2 covers 10 bases. Germline V gene lookup returns CDR1 SGDLS and CDR2 YYNGEE. The CDR3 is made up of 17 amino acids. Trimming cost V 2 bases and J 9 bases; bases outside gene matches: 14. The CDR3 region has the DNA TGTGCCAGCAGCGTGGGGCCAGCGGGAGGGCCAATGGGTGAGCAGTTCTTC. Its protein product is CASSVGPAGGPMGEQFF.

The CDR3 loop reads CATLPGQGARDEQFF. CDR3 DNA: TGTGCCACCTTGCCGGGGCAGGGGGCGCGCGATGAGCAGTTCTTC. The rearrangement links TRBV28 to TRBJ2-1, with 8 bases aligning to TRBD1. Unmatched junction bases numbered 16, after V lost 10 bases and J lost 8 bases. Germline loops: CDR1 MDHEN, CDR2 SYDVKM. This CDR3 is 15 amino acids long.

V usage is TRBV4-1 and J usage is TRBJ2-5, with 12 bases aligning to TRBD2. The CDR3 runs to 16 residues. V gave up 3 bases and J gave up 5 bases; unmatched junction bases: 7. Germline V gene sequence: CDR1 MGHRA, CDR2 YSYEKL. This CDR3 is CASSQRGLAGTETQYF. CDR3 nucleotides: TGCGCCAGCAGCCAGAGAGGACTAGCGGGGACCGAGACCCAGTACTTC.

This sequence joins TRBV6-1 and TRBJ2-3; D remains ambiguous. The J call is in doubt because the DNA end fits TRBJ1-5 better. The germline V gene encodes CDR1 MNHNS and CDR2 SASEGT. CDR3 length: 13 amino acids. The CDR3 reads CASSEEFTDTQHF. CDR3 sequence (DNA): TGTGCCAGCAGTGAAGAGTTCACAGATACGCAGCATTTT.

J is TRBJ2-7 and V is TRBV5-1; D might be TRBD1 (6 bases). Trimming took off 4 bases at V and 2 bases at J, with 16 bases between the two ends. This CDR3 spans 15 amino acids. Germline values: CDR1 SGHRS, CDR2 YFSETQ. In DNA form, the CDR3 reads TGCGCCAGCAGCGTAACCGGGACAACTGCCTACGAGCAGTACTTC. Its protein product is CASSVTGTTAYEQYF.

This sequence joins TRBV27 and TRBJ2-1; 9 nucleotides align to TRBD2. The CDR3 extends over 17 amino acids. Losses at the gene ends were 1 base for V and 6 bases for J; bases not matched to a gene: 10. Germline loops: CDR1 MNHEY, CDR2 SMNVEV (reference sequence). CDR3 nucleotide sequence: TGTGCCAGCAGTTTATACGGCAGGGCGGGGGGGCTCAATGAGCAGTTCTTC. It yields the protein CASSLYGRAGGLNEQFF.

The table lists this clonotype with a few counts. The gene calls are TRBV27 and TRBJ2-7, with 8 bases fitting TRBD1. This CDR3 comprises 17 residues. The germline gives CDR1 MNHEY, CDR2 SMNVEV (reference sequence). V shed 2 bases, J shed 2 bases, and the junction held 11 bases outside the gene matches. For the CDR3, the DNA is TGTGCCAGCAGTTTACGATCGCGACAGGGGTTTACCTACGAGCAGTACTTC. Its translation: CASSLRSRQGFTYEQYF.

This clonotype was found a few times. DNA for the CDR3: TGCAGTGCTAGAGTTGGGTTTGGAGAGACCCAGTACTTC. Its protein product is CSARVGFGETQYF. The J gene is TRBJ2-5, the V gene TRBV20-1; D not certain. Trimming stripped 1 base from V and 4 bases from J, with 10 bases between. The CDR3 extends over 13 amino acids. Germline-derived CDR1 and CDR2 are DFQATT and SNEGSKA (reference sequence).

The chain links TRBV19 to TRBJ2-1; no reliable D call. The end of the DNA aligns better with TRBJ2-7, so the J call may be wrong. Per germline, CDR1 LNHDA and CDR2 SQIVND (reference sequence). The CDR3 has 14 amino acids. The CDR3 DNA reads as TGTGCCAGTAGTAAGGGCATCTCCTACAATGAGCAGTACTTC. Translated: CASSKGISYNEQYF.

This chain links TRBV4-2 with TRBJ2-1, with TRBD2 matching 10 bases. Germline-derived CDR1 and CDR2 are LGHNA and YNFKEQ. This CDR3 spans 16 amino acids. The V gene end was trimmed by 2 bases and the J gene end by 5 bases; junction bases not matched to a gene: 6. The CDR3, as DNA: TGTGCCAGCAGCCAACCAGCGGGAGGGCCCGACAATGAGCAGTTCTTC. It codes for CASSQPAGGPDNEQFF.

This clonotype was seen a handful of times. The V gene is TRBV12-3 or TRBV12-4, the J gene TRBJ2-7; 9 positions match TRBD1. CDR3 length: 14 amino acids. J was trimmed by 6 bases and V by 3 bases; bases with no gene match: 6. The CDR3 is CASSFRQGGSEQYF. In DNA form, the CDR3 reads TGTGCCAGCAGTTTCCGACAGGGGGGTAGCGAGCAGTACTTC.

This clonotype turned up a few times. At one end the junction does not follow the germline gene, possibly because of a read error. The chain joins TRBV18 to TRBJ2-3, with a tentative D call TRBD1 (6 bases). The germline gives CDR1 KGHSH, CDR2 LQKENI. The CDR3 sequence is 15 residues long. CDR3 in amino acids: CASSPPGVRTDTQYF. In nucleotides, the CDR3 is TGTGCCAGCTCACCCCCAGGGGTGAGAACAGATACCCAGTATTTT.

Comment on this clonotype: The conserved phenylalanine or tryptophan is not found at the CDR3 terminus, so this likely reflects a read error. This chain links TRBV7-2 with TRBJ1-5; 8 positions match TRBD1. This CDR3 has 15 amino acids. V lost 6 bases, J lost 5 bases, and 9 bases stayed unmatched. The germline V gene has CDR1 SGHTA and CDR2 FQGNSA. For the CDR3, the DNA is TGTGCCAGCAGGGTACAGGGGGGAGGTCATCAGCCCCAGCATTAT. This sequence encodes CASRVQGGGHQPQHY.

The gene calls are TRBV6-2 or TRBV6-3 and TRBJ2-1, with D uncertain. The V end was cut by 6 bases, the J end by 3 bases, with 6 bases between. CDR3 size: 12 residues. Per the germline V gene, CDR1 is MNHEY and CDR2 is SVGEGT. The CDR3 protein is CASSHDYNEQFF. The CDR3 nucleotides are TGTGCCAGCAGCCACGACTACAATGAGCAGTTCTTC.

The chain combines TRBV24-1 with TRBJ2-2; TRBD2 matches at 7 bases. Germline V gene lookup returns CDR1 KGHDR and CDR2 SFDVKD. CDR3 length equals 14 residues. The V segment lost 12 bases and the J segment 0 bases; nucleotides outside the gene matches: 6. CDR3 in amino acids: CAVMGRANTGELFF. Written as DNA, the CDR3 is TGTGCCGTCATGGGGAGGGCGAACACCGGGGAGCTGTTTTTT.

A word on this clonotype: A read error may explain this, as a much larger clone is one base away. The chain joins TRBV12-3 or TRBV12-4 to TRBJ1-2, with D perhaps TRBD1 (6 bases). The CDR3 contains 13 residues. CDR3 in DNA: TGTGCCAGCAGGACGGACAGTAACCATGGCTACACCTTC. Protein product: CASRTDSNHGYTF.

The table lists this clonotype with a few counts. The chain links TRBV6-2 or TRBV6-3 to TRBJ2-1, with D tentatively TRBD1 (6 bases). CDR3 length equals 15 residues. The germline CDR1 and CDR2 sequences are MNHEY and SVGEGT. V shed 1 base and J shed 5 bases, with 12 bases lying between them. CDR3 amino acids: CASSYFLTGNNEQFF. CDR3 sequence (DNA): TGTGCCAGCAGTTACTTTTTGACAGGAAACAATGAGCAGTTCTTC.

As for this clonotype: Relative to the germline gene, one junction end is altered; a read error may explain this. V gene TRBV6-6 combines with J gene TRBJ2-7; TRBD2 might be the D (5 bases). Looked up from germline, CDR1 is MNHNY and CDR2 is SVGAGI (reference sequence). The CDR3 contains 12 residues. The CDR3 spells CAGSHGDYEQYF. Here the CDR3 DNA reads TGTGCCGGCAGCCACGGGGATTACGAGCAGTACTTC.

This clonotype has a handful of counts. The chain links TRBV5-5 to TRBJ2-1, with 7 bases matching TRBD2. V lost 5 bases, J lost 9 bases, and 11 bases stayed unmatched. This CDR3 spans 14 amino acids. Per the germline V gene, CDR1 is SGHKS and CDR2 is YYEKEE (reference sequence). CDR3 amino acids: CASRLVGGRGEQFF. Written as DNA, the CDR3 is TGTGCCAGCAGGCTGGTGGGAGGGCGCGGTGAGCAGTTCTTC.

This chain links TRBV6-2 or TRBV6-3 with TRBJ2-1; D is undetermined. The V gene's germline CDR1 is MNHEY and CDR2 SVGEGT. V was cut by 5 bases and J by 0 bases, with 14 bases left in between. This CDR3 spans 16 amino acids. The DNA of the CDR3 is TGTGCCAGCAGTCGCCCCACCCGCCCCTCCTACAATGAGCAGTTCTTC. Protein: CASSRPTRPSYNEQFF.

Written as DNA, the CDR3 is TGTGCCAGCAGCCAAGACCGACTAGCGGGGGTTTACAATGAGCAGTTCTTC. Its translation: CASSQDRLAGVYNEQFF. The chain combines TRBV3-1 with TRBJ2-1; TRBD2 agrees at 12 bases. CDR1 and CDR2 (germline): LGHDT, YNNKEL (reference sequence). With 0 bases clipped from V and 4 bases from J, the junction kept 4 bases outside the gene matches. The CDR3 is made up of 17 amino acids.

V and J are TRBV14 and TRBJ2-7; unclear D gene. The CDR3 runs to 15 residues. CDR1 and CDR2 from the germline V gene are SGHDN and FVKESK. Trimming removed 1 base from V and 2 bases from J, with 12 bases in between. The CDR3 DNA is TGTGCCAGCAGCCAAGTCCCGGCGGTAGCCTACGAGCAGTACTTC. It codes for CASSQVPAVAYEQYF.

This clonotype was picked up a small number of times. The J gene is TRBJ1-2, the V gene TRBV6-6, with D uncertain. This CDR3 comprises 13 residues. V dropped 4 bases and J dropped 5 bases, with 11 bases sitting between them. Looked up from germline, CDR1 is MNHNY and CDR2 is SVGAGI (reference sequence). CDR3 sequence: CASSSDVRYGYTF. CDR3 sequence (DNA): TGTGCCAGCAGTTCAGACGTTCGGTATGGCTACACCTTC.